Sequencing of this TCR beta chain was carried out in a study of cytomegalovirus exposure and HLA in healthy donors. Study overall: The roughly 100 million unique TCR beta sequences, from about 179 million T cells, were found by an earlier analysis. A data release that came early held roughly 80 million unique TCRs from HLA-typed donors.

Findings and caveats of the study: An analysis done earlier found most TCR beta V segments productive about 87% or about 30% of the time. The classifier, whose performance was assessed in both the original and validation cohorts, reportedly diagnosed cytomegalovirus status with high specificity and sensitivity.

This clone was counted only a few times. No antigen is known for it. PCR was performed using 60 Vbeta and 13 Jbeta primers. Assay: immunoSEQ multiplex PCR; the TCRdb copy retains only in-frame clones and omits some. The sample has approximately 110,000 clones, about 61% seen once; the top ten hold about 2.2%. Germline CDR1 reads SGDLS; CDR2 reads YYNGEE. Trimming removed 0 bases at V and 4 bases at J, with 11 bases between. The CDR3 spans 15 residues. The clonotype comes from a woman aged 25 to 39 in good health and CMV-seronegative. The sample comprised PBMCs. This rearrangement joins TRBV9 to TRBJ1-5; D is possibly TRBD1 (5 bases). The CDR3 nucleotides read TGTGCCAGCAGCGTAGAGGGGTCGCGGAATCAGCCCCAGCATTTT. It is translated as CASSVEGSRNQPQHF. The full variable domain, in which reference TRBV9 and TRBJ1-5 provide the parts outside the CDR3, is DSGVTQTPKHLITATGQRVTLRCSPRSGDLSVYWYQQSLDQGLQFLIQYYNGEERAKGNILERFSAQQFPDLHSELNLSSLELGDSALYFCASSVEGSRNQPQHFGDGTRLSIL.